This T cell receptor (beta chain) was sequenced during a study of blood T cell repertoires in COVID-19. On the study more broadly: T cells, B-cell-depleted T cells, or PBMCs supplied cDNA or gDNA.

Cohort 3 donors counted as recovered after two negative PCRs, clearance, or resolved symptoms. The table came from immunoSEQ multiplex PCR; TCRdb's copy has only in-frame clones and leaves some out. The table lists some 250,000 clones, over 75% of them singletons. The sample was PBMCs or T cells enriched from blood (not recorded which). The source is a woman in her 50s who had recovered from COVID-19.

The CDR3 DNA reads TGTGCCAGCAGCCACCTGATGGGACTAGCGGGAGGGCTCTCCTACAATGAGCAGTTCTTC. It yields the protein CASSHLMGLAGGLSYNEQFF. The chain employs TRBV3-1 (or the pseudogene TRBV3-2) and TRBJ2-1; 16 nucleotides line up with TRBD2. CDR3 length equals 20 residues. The trim removed 3 bases at V and 0 bases at J, leaving 8 bases unmatched. Germline lookup yields CDR1 LGHDT and CDR2 YNNKEL (reference sequence).